This TCR beta chain comes out of a study of response to subunit inactivated influenza vaccine. Study-level results: Authors suggested seasonal influenza vaccinations each recruit few new T cells.

A single record per CDR3 protein comes from TCRdb applying MiXCR to the RT-PCR reads. The sample holds 450,000 to 600,000 distinct CDR3 sequences, more than 15% seen once. V was clipped by 0 bases and J by 2 bases, with 11 bases between them. The CDR3 is 15 residues long. Germline CDR1 LGHNA, CDR2 YNFKEQ. As for this clonotype: Its target is not known.

This material consisted of CD4+ T cells sorted from PBMCs, taken about 24 months after vaccination. V gene TRBV4-2 combines with J gene TRBJ2-7; D is unclear. This clonotype was sampled from a man between 50 and 69 years old who received an inactivated influenza vaccine. The CDR3 is CASSQEGSNAYEQYF. The CDR3 bases are TGTGCCAGCAGCCAAGAAGGCAGCAACGCCTACGAGCAGTACTTC.